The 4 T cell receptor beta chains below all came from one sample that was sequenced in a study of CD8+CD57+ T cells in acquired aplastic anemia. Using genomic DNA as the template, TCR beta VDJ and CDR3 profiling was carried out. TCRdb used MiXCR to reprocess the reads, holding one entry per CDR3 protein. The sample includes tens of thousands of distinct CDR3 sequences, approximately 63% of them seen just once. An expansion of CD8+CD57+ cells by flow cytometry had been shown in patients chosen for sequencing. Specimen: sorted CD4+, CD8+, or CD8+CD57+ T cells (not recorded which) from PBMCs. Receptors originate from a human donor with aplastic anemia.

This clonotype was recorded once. In nucleotides, the CDR3 is TGTGCCATCAGTGAGGGAACGTCAGGGGTCTGGGGCACTGAAGCTTTCTTT. Translating it yields CAISEGTSGVWGTEAFF. V and J are TRBV10-3 and TRBJ1-1, with D maybe TRBD1 (6 bases). The germline V gene has CDR1 ENHRY and CDR2 SYGVKD. The germline V and J ends were trimmed by 2 bases and 4 bases, with 20 bases remaining between them. CDR3 length: 17 amino acids.

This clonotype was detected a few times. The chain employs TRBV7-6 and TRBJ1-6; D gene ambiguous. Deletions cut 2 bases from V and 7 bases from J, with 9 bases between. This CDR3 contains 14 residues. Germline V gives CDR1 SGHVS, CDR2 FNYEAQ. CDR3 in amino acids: CASSLSGRNSPLHF. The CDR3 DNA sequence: TGTGCCAGCAGCTTATCAGGCAGAAATTCACCCCTCCACTTT.

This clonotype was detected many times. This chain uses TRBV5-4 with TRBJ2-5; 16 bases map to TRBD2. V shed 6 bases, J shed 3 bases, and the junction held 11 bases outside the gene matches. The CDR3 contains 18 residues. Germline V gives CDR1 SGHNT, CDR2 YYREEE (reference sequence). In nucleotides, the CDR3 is TGTGCCAGCACCATTGTGGGACTAGCGGGGGGGCGGGAAGAGACCCAGTACTTC. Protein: CASTIVGLAGGREETQYF.

CDR3 DNA: TGTGCCATCACCAACTCCGGGACTAGACAGTACTTC. Translation: CAITNSGTRQYF. The V and J genes are TRBV10-3 and TRBJ2-7, with 8 nucleotides matching TRBD2. This CDR3 comprises 12 residues. Germline loops: CDR1 ENHRY, CDR2 SYGVKD. Germline trimming cut 7 bases from V and 10 bases from J; bases unmatched to any gene: 9.